This T cell receptor (beta chain) was obtained from a study of T cell changes during pregnancy in multiple sclerosis. Trimming took off 5 bases at V and 7 bases at J, with 14 bases between the two ends. CDR1 is MNHEY and CDR2 is SVGAGI in the germline V gene. CDR3 length: 13 residues. Libraries were prepared by immunoSEQ multiplex PCR; TCRdb keeps only in-frame clonotypes and omits some of them. The sample contains more than 45,000 clones, about 90% of which appear only once. The receptor comes from a female donor with multiple sclerosis, enrolled in a pregnancy study. The input for sequencing was CD4+ T cells from peripheral blood mononuclear cells, taken in the second trimester of pregnancy. This chain uses TRBV6-5 with TRBJ1-2, with D perhaps TRBD1 (6 bases). The CDR3 spells CASSDRPMGGYTF. The CDR3 coding sequence is TGTGCCAGCAGTGACAGGCCGATGGGTGGCTACACCTTC.